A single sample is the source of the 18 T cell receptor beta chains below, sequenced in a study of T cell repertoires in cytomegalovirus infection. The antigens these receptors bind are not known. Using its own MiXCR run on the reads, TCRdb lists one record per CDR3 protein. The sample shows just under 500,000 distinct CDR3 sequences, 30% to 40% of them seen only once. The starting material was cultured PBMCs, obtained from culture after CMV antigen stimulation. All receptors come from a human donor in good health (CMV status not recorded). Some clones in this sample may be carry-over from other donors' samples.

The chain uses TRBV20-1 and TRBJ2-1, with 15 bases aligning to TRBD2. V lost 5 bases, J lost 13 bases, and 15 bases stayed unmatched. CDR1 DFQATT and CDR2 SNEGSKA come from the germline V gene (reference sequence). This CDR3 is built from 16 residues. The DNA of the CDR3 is TGCAGTGCTTCTCGGACTAGCGGGAGGGCAGTGGGAGGCCAGTTCTTC. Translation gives CSASRTSGRAVGGQFF.

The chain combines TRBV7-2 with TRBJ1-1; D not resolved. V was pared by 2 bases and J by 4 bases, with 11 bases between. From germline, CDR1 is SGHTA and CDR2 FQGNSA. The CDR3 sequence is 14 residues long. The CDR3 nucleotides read TGTGCCAGCAGCTTAAGGGCCGACCCCACTGAAGCTTTCTTT. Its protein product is CASSLRADPTEAFF.

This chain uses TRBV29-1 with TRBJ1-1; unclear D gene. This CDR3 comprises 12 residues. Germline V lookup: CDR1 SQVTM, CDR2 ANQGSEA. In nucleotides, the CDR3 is TGCAGTGCCTCGGGGTGGGTCACTGAAGCTTTCTTT. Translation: CSASGWVTEAFF.

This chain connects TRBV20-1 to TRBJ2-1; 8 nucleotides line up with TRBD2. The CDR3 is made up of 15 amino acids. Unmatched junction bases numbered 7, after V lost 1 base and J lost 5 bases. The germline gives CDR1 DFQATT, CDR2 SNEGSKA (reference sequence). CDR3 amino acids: CSARASSGSHNEQFF. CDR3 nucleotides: TGCAGTGCTAGAGCTTCCAGCGGGAGTCACAATGAGCAGTTCTTC.

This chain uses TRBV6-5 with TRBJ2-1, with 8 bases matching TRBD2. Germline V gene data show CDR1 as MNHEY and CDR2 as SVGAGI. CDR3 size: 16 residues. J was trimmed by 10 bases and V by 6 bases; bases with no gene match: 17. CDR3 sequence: CASRTRGTSDDREQFF. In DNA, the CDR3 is TGTGCCAGCAGAACCCGGGGGACTAGTGATGATCGCGAGCAGTTCTTC.

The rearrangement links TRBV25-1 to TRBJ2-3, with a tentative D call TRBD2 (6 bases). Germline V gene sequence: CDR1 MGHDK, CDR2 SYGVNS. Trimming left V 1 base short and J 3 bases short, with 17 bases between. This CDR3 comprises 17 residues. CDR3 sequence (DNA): TGTGCCAGCAGTGAATCCGTTGGCGGGGATGAGACAGATACGCAGTATTTT. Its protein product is CASSESVGGDETDTQYF.

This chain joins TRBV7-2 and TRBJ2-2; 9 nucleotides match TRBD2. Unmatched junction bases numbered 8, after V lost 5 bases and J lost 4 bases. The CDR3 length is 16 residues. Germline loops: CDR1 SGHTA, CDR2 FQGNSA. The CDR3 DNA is TGTGCCAGCAGCCCGGACGCGGGAGGGGTCACCGGGGAGCTGTTTTTT. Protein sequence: CASSPDAGGVTGELFF.

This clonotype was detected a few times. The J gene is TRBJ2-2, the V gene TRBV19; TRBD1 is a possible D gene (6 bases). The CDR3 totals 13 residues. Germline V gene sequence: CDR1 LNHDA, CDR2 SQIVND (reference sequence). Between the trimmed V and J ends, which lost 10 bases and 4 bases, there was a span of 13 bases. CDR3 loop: CATRQVSTGELFF. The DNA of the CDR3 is TGTGCCACCAGACAGGTCTCCACCGGGGAGCTGTTTTTT.

The CDR3 loop is CASSFAPAGRGTDTQYF. The CDR3 DNA is TGTGCCAGCAGTTTTGCTCCGGCGGGAAGGGGCACAGATACGCAGTATTTT. This chain joins TRBV12-3 or TRBV12-4 and TRBJ2-3; maybe TRBD2 (6 bases). Deletions cut 3 bases from V and 1 base from J, with 17 bases between. The CDR3 is made up of 17 amino acids.

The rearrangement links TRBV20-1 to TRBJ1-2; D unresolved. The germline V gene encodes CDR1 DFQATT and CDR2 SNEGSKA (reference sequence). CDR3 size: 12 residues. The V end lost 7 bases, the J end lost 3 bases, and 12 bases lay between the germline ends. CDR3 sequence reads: CSVYGQDYGYTF. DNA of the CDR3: TGCAGTGTTTACGGGCAGGACTATGGCTACACCTTC.

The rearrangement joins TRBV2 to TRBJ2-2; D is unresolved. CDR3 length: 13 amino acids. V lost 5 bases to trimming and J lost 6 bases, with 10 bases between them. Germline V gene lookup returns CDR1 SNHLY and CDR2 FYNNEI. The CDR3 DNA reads TGTGCCAGCAGTCTTATCAAACCCGGGGAGCTGTTTTTT. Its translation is CASSLIKPGELFF.

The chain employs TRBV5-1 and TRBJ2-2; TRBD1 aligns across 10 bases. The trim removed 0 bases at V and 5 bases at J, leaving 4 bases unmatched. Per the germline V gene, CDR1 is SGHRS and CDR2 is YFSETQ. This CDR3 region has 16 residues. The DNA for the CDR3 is TGCGCCAGCAGCTTGGAAGGGACAGGGGTTACCGGGGAGCTGTTTTTT. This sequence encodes CASSLEGTGVTGELFF.

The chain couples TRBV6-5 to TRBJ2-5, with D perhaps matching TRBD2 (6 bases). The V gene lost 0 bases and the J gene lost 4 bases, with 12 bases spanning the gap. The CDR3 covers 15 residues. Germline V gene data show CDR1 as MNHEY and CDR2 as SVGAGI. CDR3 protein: CASSYSPGLRETQYF. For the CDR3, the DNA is TGTGCCAGCAGTTACTCTCCGGGACTGAGAGAGACCCAGTACTTC.

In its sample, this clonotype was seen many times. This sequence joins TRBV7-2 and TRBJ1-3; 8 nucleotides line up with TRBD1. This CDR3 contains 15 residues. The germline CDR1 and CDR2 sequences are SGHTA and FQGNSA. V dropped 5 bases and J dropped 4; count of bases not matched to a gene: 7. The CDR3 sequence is CASSVQGDSGNTIYF. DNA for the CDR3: TGTGCCAGCAGCGTACAGGGGGACTCCGGAAACACCATATATTTT.

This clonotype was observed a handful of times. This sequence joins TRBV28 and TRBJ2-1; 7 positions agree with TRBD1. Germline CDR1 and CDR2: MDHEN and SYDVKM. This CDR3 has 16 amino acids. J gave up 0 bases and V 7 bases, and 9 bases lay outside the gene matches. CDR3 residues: CASTTGQISSYNEQFF. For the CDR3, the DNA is TGTGCCAGCACCACGGGACAGATAAGCTCCTACAATGAGCAGTTCTTC. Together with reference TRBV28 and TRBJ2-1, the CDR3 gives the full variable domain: DVKVTQSSRYLVKRTGEKVFLECVQDMDHENMFWYRQDPGLGLRLIYFSYDVKMKEKGDIPEGYSVSREKKERFSLILESASTNQTSMYLCASTTGQISSYNEQFFGPGTRLTVL.

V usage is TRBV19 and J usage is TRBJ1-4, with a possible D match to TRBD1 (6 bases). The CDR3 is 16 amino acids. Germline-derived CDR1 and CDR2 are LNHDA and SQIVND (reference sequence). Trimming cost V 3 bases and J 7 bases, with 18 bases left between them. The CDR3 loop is CASSIRAGARTEKLFF. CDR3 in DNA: TGTGCCAGTAGTATTAGGGCGGGGGCGCGAACTGAAAAACTGTTTTTT.

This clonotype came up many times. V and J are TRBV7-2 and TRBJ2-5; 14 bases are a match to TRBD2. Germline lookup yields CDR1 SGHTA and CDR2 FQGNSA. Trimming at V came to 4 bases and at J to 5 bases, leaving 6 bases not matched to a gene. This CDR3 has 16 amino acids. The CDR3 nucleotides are TGTGCCAGCAGCTCTGGGACTAGCGGGAGTCGGGAGACCCAGTACTTC. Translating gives CASSSGTSGSRETQYF.

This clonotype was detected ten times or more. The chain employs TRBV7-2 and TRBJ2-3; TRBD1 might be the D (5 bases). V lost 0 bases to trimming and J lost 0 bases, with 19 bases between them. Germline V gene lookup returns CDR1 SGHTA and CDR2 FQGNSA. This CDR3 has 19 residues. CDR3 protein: CASSLAQADAWTSTDTQYF. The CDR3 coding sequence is TGTGCCAGCAGCTTAGCGCAGGCAGACGCATGGACAAGCACAGATACGCAGTATTTT. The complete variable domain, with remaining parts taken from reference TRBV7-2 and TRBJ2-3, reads GAGVSQSPSNKVTEKGKDVELRCDPISGHTALYWYRQSLGQGLEFLIYFQGNSAPDKSGLPSDRFSAERTGGSVSTLTIQRTQQEDSAVYLCASSLAQADAWTSTDTQYFGPGTRLTVL.